This TCR beta chain was captured by sequencing in a study of T cell responses to AZD1222 COVID-19 vaccine. Findings and limits, study-wide: Baseline seropositivity characterized only a handful of AZD1222 recipients. Reportedly, close to half of spike-specific TCRs are directed against unmutated variant regions. Donor demographics were predominantly white British with a female majority; clonal diversity may be underestimated.

Turning to this clone: Its antigen is not known.

Here immunoSEQ multiplex PCR was the method, and the copy in TCRdb shows in-frame clones only, minus some. The sample has roughly 130,000 clones; roughly 89% are singletons. This TCR came from an adult who received the MenACWY meningococcal vaccine as a control. Sequenced material: peripheral blood, taken 28 days after the second dose of the MenACWY control vaccine.

This chain's CDR3 is CATSDLGRGDTQYF. The CDR3 DNA sequence: TGTGCCACCAGTGATTTAGGGAGGGGAGATACGCAGTATTTT. The V and J genes are TRBV24-1 and TRBJ2-3; 7 positions match TRBD2. J lost 5 bases, V lost 1 base, and 2 bases had no gene match. Germline V gene data show CDR1 as KGHDR and CDR2 as SFDVKD. This CDR3 is 14 amino acids long.